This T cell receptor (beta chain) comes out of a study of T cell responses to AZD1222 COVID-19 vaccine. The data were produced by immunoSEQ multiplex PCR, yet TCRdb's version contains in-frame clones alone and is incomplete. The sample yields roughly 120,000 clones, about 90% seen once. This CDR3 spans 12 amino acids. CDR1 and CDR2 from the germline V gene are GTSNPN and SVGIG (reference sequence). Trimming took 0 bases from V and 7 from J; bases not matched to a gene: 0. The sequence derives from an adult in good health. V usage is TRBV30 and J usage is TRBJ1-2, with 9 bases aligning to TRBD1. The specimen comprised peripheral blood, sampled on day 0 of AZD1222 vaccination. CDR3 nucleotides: TGTGCCTGGAGTGTGACAGGGGGTGGCTACACCTTC. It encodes CAWSVTGGGYTF.